These 8 T cell receptor beta chains came from one sample sequenced in a study of cytomegalovirus exposure and HLA in healthy donors. With 60 Vbeta and 13 Jbeta primers, the PCR was carried out. Generated by immunoSEQ multiplex PCR, the TCRdb table keeps only in-frame clones and is missing some. Here the sample spans about 140,000 clones, roughly 90% being singletons. The sequenced material came from PBMCs. The source of these receptors is a woman in her thirties or forties in good health and CMV-seronegative.

The chain recombines TRBV10-3 with TRBJ2-3; TRBD1 matches at 9 bases. CDR3 length equals 14 residues. J was trimmed by 2 bases and V by 10 bases; bases with no gene match: 7. The V gene's germline CDR1 is ENHRY and CDR2 SYGVKD. The CDR3 DNA sequence: TGTGCCACCAAACAGGGGGCATACACAGATACGCAGTATTTT. It specifies CATKQGAYTDTQYF.

The CDR3 region is CASSSIAGRNEQFF. The CDR3 nucleotides are TGTGCCAGCAGCTCTATAGCGGGACGCAATGAGCAGTTCTTC. The chain carries TRBV7-9 and TRBJ2-1; 8 nucleotides match TRBD2. CDR1 is SEHNR, CDR2 FQNEAQ, per germline (reference sequence). J lost 6 bases, V lost 4 bases, and 5 bases had no gene match. The CDR3 has 14 residues.

The chain couples TRBV7-9 to TRBJ2-5; 16 bases are a match to TRBD2. The CDR3 has 17 amino acids. Germline V gene sequence: CDR1 SEHNR, CDR2 FQNEAQ (reference sequence). J lost 5 bases, V lost 4 bases, and 7 bases had no gene match. In nucleotides, the CDR3 is TGTGCCAGCAGCTCGGGACTAGCGGGAGGGCCGGGTGAGACCCAGTACTTC. Its translation is CASSSGLAGGPGETQYF.

The V gene is TRBV7-8, the J gene TRBJ2-7; 10 positions agree with TRBD1. The length of the CDR3 is 15 residues. Losses at the gene ends were 3 bases for V and 1 base for J; bases not matched to a gene: 3. Germline V gene lookup returns CDR1 SGHVS and CDR2 FQNEAQ. The CDR3 DNA follows: TGTGCCAGCAGCTTCGGACAGGGGGGATCCTACGAGCAGTACTTC. Protein product: CASSFGQGGSYEQYF.

This sequence joins TRBV27 and TRBJ1-1; no clear D gene. CDR1 and CDR2 from the germline V gene are MNHEY and SMNVEV (reference sequence). The length of the CDR3 is 13 residues. Trimming cost V 2 bases and J 7 bases, with 11 bases left between them. CDR3: CASSLEGLDEAFF. CDR3 nucleotides: TGTGCCAGCAGTTTAGAGGGCTTAGATGAAGCTTTCTTT.

This chain links TRBV25-1 with TRBJ2-3; 11 bases are shared with TRBD2. This CDR3 has 15 amino acids. CDR1 MGHDK and CDR2 SYGVNS come from the germline V gene. The V and J ends lost 5 bases and 6 bases, in that order; junction bases with no gene match: 7. Here the CDR3 reads CASSFSGRASDTQYF. As DNA, the CDR3 is TGTGCCAGCAGTTTTAGCGGGAGGGCCTCGGATACGCAGTATTTT.

This chain connects TRBV10-1 to TRBJ2-3; perhaps TRBD2 as D (6 bases). V was cut by 2 bases and J by 2 bases, with 8 bases left in between. CDR1 and CDR2 from the germline V gene are WNHNN and SYGVQD (reference sequence). This CDR3 is built from 14 residues. The CDR3 spells CASSEAGITDTQYF. The CDR3 DNA follows: TGCGCCAGCAGTGAGGCGGGAATCACAGATACGCAGTATTTT.

This rearrangement joins TRBV6-5 to TRBJ2-7; TRBD2 matches 14 bases. The length of the CDR3 is 15 residues. Germline CDR1 and CDR2: MNHEY and SVGAGI. V lost 4 bases and J lost 5; bases outside the gene matches: 4. The CDR3 nucleotides read TGTGCCAGCAGTTCCGGGACTAGCGGGAGTGACGAGCAGTACTTC. Translation gives CASSSGTSGSDEQYF.